This T cell receptor beta chain stems from a study of T cell responses to AZD1222 COVID-19 vaccine. Overall study findings and caveats: Possibly, clonal diversity was underestimated; donors were largely white British and included more females. Targets within unmutated variant regions were reportedly found for nearly half of spike-specific TCRs. Among AZD1222 vaccinees, only five or six were seropositive at baseline.

Clones were read by immunoSEQ multiplex PCR, and TCRdb kept only the in-frame ones, dropping some. This sample has over 150,000 clones, with around 90% found just once. The CDR3 covers 18 residues. The junction had 5 bases not matched to a gene; V was cut back by 0 bases and J by 0 bases. Looked up from germline, CDR1 is SGHRS and CDR2 is YFSETQ. Note on this clone: Its antigen is undetermined.

J is TRBJ2-3 and V is TRBV5-1; 12 positions match TRBD2. The source is an adult in good health. The sequencing used peripheral blood, collected on day 0 of MenACWY control vaccination. The CDR3 is CASSLARTSGTSTDTQYF. CDR3 bases: TGCGCCAGCAGCTTGGCCAGGACTAGCGGGACGAGCACAGATACGCAGTATTTT.